These 23 T cell receptor beta chains share one sample of origin, sequenced in a study of T cell changes during pregnancy in multiple sclerosis. Measured with immunoSEQ multiplex PCR; TCRdb has only the in-frame clones, and not every one. The sample shows about 41,000 clones, 80% to 90% of them seen only once. The specimen comprised CD4+ T cells from peripheral blood mononuclear cells, sampled in the first trimester of pregnancy. These receptors all stem from a female donor with multiple sclerosis, enrolled in a pregnancy study.

V and J are TRBV30 and TRBJ2-5; 10 positions match TRBD2. V was clipped by 3 bases and J by 4 bases; unmatched bases: 8. Germline V gene sequence: CDR1 GTSNPN, CDR2 SVGIG (reference sequence). The CDR3 totals 15 residues. The CDR3 loop reads CAWRRAGLAAETQYF. CDR3 coding DNA: TGTGCCTGGAGGAGGGCCGGACTAGCGGCAGAGACCCAGTACTTC.

By frequency in the sample, this clone is medium-sized. The chain is built from TRBV29-1 and TRBJ2-7; 11 nucleotides align to TRBD2. The CDR3 totals 15 residues. Germline V CDR1 and CDR2: SQVTM, ANQGSEA. Trimming cost V 3 bases and J 4 bases; bases outside gene matches: 8. The CDR3 sequence: CSVDGGTSGIYEQYF. CDR3 nucleotide sequence: TGCAGCGTTGATGGGGGGACTAGCGGCATATACGAGCAGTACTTC.

The chain joins TRBV7-9 to TRBJ2-1, with TRBD2 matching 11 bases. Looked up from germline, CDR1 is SEHNR and CDR2 is FQNEAQ (reference sequence). Unmatched junction bases numbered 3, after V lost 3 bases and J lost 5 bases. The CDR3 contains 15 residues. The CDR3 spells CASSFGTSGNNEQFF. CDR3 nucleotide sequence: TGTGCCAGCAGCTTCGGGACTAGCGGAAACAATGAGCAGTTCTTC. Full variable domain (rest looked up from reference TRBV7-9 and TRBJ2-1): DTGVSQNPRHKITKRGQNVTFRCDPISEHNRLYWYRQTLGQGPEFLTYFQNEAQLEKSRLLSDRFSAERPKGSFSTLEIQRTEQGDSAMYLCASSFGTSGNNEQFFGPGTRLTVL.

This clone was picked up one time. DNA for the CDR3: TGCAGCGTGCGGGGGGGAGCGGGCATTCAGTACTTC. Its protein product is CSVRGGAGIQYF. The V gene is TRBV29-1, the J gene TRBJ2-4; 9 nucleotides line up with TRBD2. V lost 6 bases and J lost 9; bases outside the gene matches: 6. CDR3 length: 12 residues. The germline V gene encodes CDR1 SQVTM and CDR2 ANQGSEA.

The chain combines TRBV7-8 with TRBJ1-1; TRBD1 might be the D (5 bases). The germline V and J ends were trimmed by 4 bases and 1 base, with 10 bases remaining between them. Per germline, CDR1 SGHVS and CDR2 FQNEAQ. The CDR3 totals 14 residues. The CDR3 DNA is TGTGCCAGCAGCTCTAGGACAACGAACACTGAAGCTTTCTTT. Protein: CASSSRTTNTEAFF.

This chain connects TRBV9 to TRBJ2-1; the D gene is possibly TRBD2 (7 bases). The length of the CDR3 is 15 residues. Trimming removed 4 bases from V and 5 bases from J, with 16 bases in between. Looked up from germline, CDR1 is SGDLS and CDR2 is YYNGEE. Here the CDR3 DNA reads TGTGCCAGCAGCCTGGTGGGGGGGCCCAACAATGAGCAGTTCTTC. It yields the protein CASSLVGGPNNEQFF. The full variable domain, in which reference TRBV9 and TRBJ2-1 provide the parts outside the CDR3, is DSGVTQTPKHLITATGQRVTLRCSPRSGDLSVYWYQQSLDQGLQFLIQYYNGEERAKGNILERFSAQQFPDLHSELNLSSLELGDSALYFCASSLVGGPNNEQFFGPGTRLTVL.

The rearrangement uses TRBV19 and TRBJ1-1; D gene unclear. Germline CDR1 and CDR2: LNHDA and SQIVND (reference sequence). This CDR3 contains 14 residues. V was clipped by 2 bases and J by 5 bases, with 12 bases between them. The CDR3 spells CASSINGMMTEAFF. The CDR3 DNA follows: TGTGCCAGTAGTATAAACGGGATGATGACTGAAGCTTTCTTT.

This chain's CDR3 is CATSRDPQGTGELFF. In DNA, the CDR3 is TGTGCCACCAGCAGAGATCCTCAGGGGACCGGGGAGCTGTTTTTT. The genes are TRBV15 and TRBJ2-2; maybe TRBD1 (6 bases). The CDR3 covers 15 residues. Trimming removed 0 bases from V and 5 bases from J, with 10 bases in between. The germline V gene has CDR1 LNHNV and CDR2 YYDKDF (reference sequence).

The J gene is TRBJ2-1, the V gene TRBV5-1; TRBD2 matches at 9 bases. CDR3 length equals 16 residues. CDR1 and CDR2 from the germline V gene are SGHRS and YFSETQ. Trimming took 4 bases from V and 5 from J; bases not matched to a gene: 10. The CDR3 region has the DNA TGCGCCAGCAGCCCGATAGCGGGAGTGAGGAACAATGAGCAGTTCTTC. Protein product: CASSPIAGVRNNEQFF. Together with reference TRBV5-1 and TRBJ2-1, the CDR3 gives the full variable domain: KAGVTQTPRYLIKTRGQQVTLSCSPISGHRSVSWYQQTPGQGLQFLFEYFSETQRNKGNFPGRFSGRQFSNSRSEMNVSTLELGDSALYLCASSPIAGVRNNEQFFGPGTRLTVL.

The CDR3, as DNA: TGTGCCAGCAGCGTCGGACAGGGGGCAGGGGCCAACGTCCTGACTTTC. This gives the protein CASSVGQGAGANVLTF. The chain is built from TRBV9 and TRBJ2-6, with 11 nucleotides matching TRBD1. Losses at the gene ends were 2 bases for V and 4 bases for J; bases not matched to a gene: 2. The germline V gene encodes CDR1 SGDLS and CDR2 YYNGEE. There are 16 residues in the CDR3. The variable domain in full, completed from reference TRBV9 and TRBJ2-6, reads DSGVTQTPKHLITATGQRVTLRCSPRSGDLSVYWYQQSLDQGLQFLIQYYNGEERAKGNILERFSAQQFPDLHSELNLSSLELGDSALYFCASSVGQGAGANVLTFGAGSRLTVL.

The chain is built from TRBV5-1 and TRBJ2-7, with 7 bases identical to TRBD1. The CDR3 has 13 amino acids. V was clipped by 4 bases and J by 6 bases; unmatched bases: 7. The germline V gene has CDR1 SGHRS and CDR2 YFSETQ. The CDR3 sequence: CASSPDRIGEQYF. In nucleotides, the CDR3 is TGCGCCAGCAGCCCGGACAGGATCGGCGAGCAGTACTTC. The full variable domain, completed using reference TRBV5-1 and TRBJ2-7, is KAGVTQTPRYLIKTRGQQVTLSCSPISGHRSVSWYQQTPGQGLQFLFEYFSETQRNKGNFPGRFSGRQFSNSRSEMNVSTLELGDSALYLCASSPDRIGEQYFGPGTRLTVT.

The chain recombines TRBV12-5 with TRBJ1-2, with TRBD1 matching over 7 bases. CDR1 LGHNT and CDR2 FRNRAP come from the germline V gene. V dropped 2 bases and J dropped 4; count of bases not matched to a gene: 7. This CDR3 has 15 residues. The chain's CDR3 is CASGLKTGRGYGYTF. In nucleotides, the CDR3 is TGTGCTAGTGGTTTGAAGACAGGGCGGGGCTATGGCTACACCTTC.

The chain combines TRBV7-6 with TRBJ2-3, with 9 bases identical to TRBD2. The CDR3 is 17 residues long. Unmatched junction bases numbered 9, after V lost 2 bases and J lost 3 bases. Germline CDR1 reads SGHVS; CDR2 reads FNYEAQ. CDR3 loop: CASSLLASGIGTDTQYF. In nucleotides, the CDR3 is TGTGCCAGCAGCTTACTGGCTAGCGGGATCGGGACAGATACGCAGTATTTT.

The chain recombines TRBV12-5 with TRBJ2-1; 9 bases align to TRBD2. The CDR3 sequence is 15 residues long. Germline V CDR1 and CDR2: LGHNT, FRNRAP. J lost 3 bases, V lost 3 bases, and 3 bases had no gene match. The CDR3 DNA reads as TGTGCTAGTGGTTTTAGCGGGAGACACTACAATGAGCAGTTCTTC. Translated, it gives CASGFSGRHYNEQFF.

The chain employs TRBV15 and TRBJ2-1, with D tentatively TRBD2 (6 bases). Germline lookup yields CDR1 LNHNV and CDR2 YYDKDF (reference sequence). V was trimmed by 8 bases and J by 0 bases, leaving 14 bases between them. There are 15 residues in the CDR3. The CDR3 DNA reads as TGTGCCACCCGTTCCGGGGGAAGCTCCTACAATGAGCAGTTCTTC. Amino acid sequence: CATRSGGSSYNEQFF.

The genes are TRBV9 and TRBJ2-1; D is perhaps TRBD2 (7 bases). The CDR3 has 16 residues. Trimming cost V 3 bases and J 9 bases, with 22 bases left between them. From germline, CDR1 is SGDLS and CDR2 YYNGEE. CDR3 DNA: TGTGCCAGCAGCGCTCTAGCCCAAATAGGGGGGGGTGAGCAGTTCTTC. Translating it yields CASSALAQIGGGEQFF.

This clone was observed a handful of times. Compared with germline, one end of the junction differs, possibly owing to a read error. The chain couples TRBV6-1 to TRBJ2-1; possible D gene TRBD2, 6 bases. CDR1 MNHNS and CDR2 SASEGT come from the germline V gene. The CDR3 is made up of 16 amino acids. CDR3 loop: CASSQAGLRRNNEQFF. DNA for the CDR3: TGTGCCAGCAGTCAAGCGGGCCTTCGACGAAACAATGAGCAGTTCTTC.

The chain carries TRBV2 and TRBJ2-2; 12 nucleotides align to TRBD2. CDR1 is SNHLY, CDR2 FYNNEI, per germline. The J segment lost 5 bases and the V segment lost 7 bases, leaving 14 bases of the junction unmatched. The CDR3 totals 18 residues. The chain's CDR3 is CASTPLLAGGPDTGELFF. The CDR3 DNA reads as TGTGCCAGCACCCCCCTGCTAGCGGGAGGGCCTGATACCGGGGAGCTGTTTTTT.

This clone was recorded once. Here the CDR3 DNA reads TGTGCCAGCAGCGTAGAGGCCGGGAGGACCGGGGAGCTGTTTTTT. Its translation: CASSVEAGRTGELFF. The rearrangement uses TRBV9 and TRBJ2-2; 7 bases align to TRBD2. The CDR3 consists of 15 residues. Looked up from germline, CDR1 is SGDLS and CDR2 is YYNGEE. Germline trimming cut 0 bases from V and 5 bases from J; bases unmatched to any gene: 4.

The V and J genes are TRBV28 and TRBJ2-3, with 8 bases that match TRBD2. The CDR3 is 15 amino acids. J gave up 4 bases and V 5 bases, and 8 bases lay outside the gene matches. Germline values: CDR1 MDHEN, CDR2 SYDVKM. CDR3 nucleotides: TGTGCCAGCAGTGGACGGGAGGGCCGATCAGATACGCAGTATTTT. Translation: CASSGREGRSDTQYF.

This sequence joins TRBV14 and TRBJ1-2; D gene unclear. The CDR3 totals 13 residues. Germline V gene lookup returns CDR1 SGHDN and CDR2 FVKESK. Trimming cost V 0 bases and J 8 bases, with 10 bases left between them. The CDR3 loop reads CASSQDQRVGYTF. The CDR3 nucleotides read TGTGCCAGCAGCCAAGACCAGAGGGTCGGCTACACCTTC.

The rearrangement uses TRBV28 and TRBJ2-3, with 7 bases aligning to TRBD1. Germline loops: CDR1 MDHEN, CDR2 SYDVKM. The CDR3 sequence is 16 residues long. V trimming: 5 bases; J trimming: 2 bases; junction bases outside the gene matches: 10. The CDR3 DNA reads as TGTGCCAGCAGTATCCAGACAGGGATATACACAGATACGCAGTATTTT. Translation gives CASSIQTGIYTDTQYF.

This clone was recorded a few times. The chain recombines TRBV2 with TRBJ1-5, with D unclear. This CDR3 is built from 14 residues. V dropped 8 bases and J dropped 0 bases, with 11 bases sitting between them. The germline CDR1 and CDR2 sequences are SNHLY and FYNNEI. The CDR3 loop is CASAADYSNQPQHF. The CDR3 nucleotides read TGTGCCAGCGCGGCAGACTATAGCAATCAGCCCCAGCATTTT.